The 21 T cell receptor beta chains in this list originate from one sample, sequenced in a study of T cells after yellow fever vaccination. Each CDR3 protein gets one entry after TCRdb re-called the 5' RACE reads with MiXCR. The data contain hundreds of thousands of distinct CDR3 sequences, 13% of them singletons. The specimen comprised PBMCs, sampled on the day of the yellow fever booster vaccination. These TCRs come from a man aged 25-45 years who received the YFV17D yellow fever vaccine.

Here the CDR3 reads CASSIDLGQQETQYF. The CDR3 coding sequence is TGTGCCAGTAGTATAGATTTGGGACAGCAAGAGACCCAGTACTTC. This rearrangement joins TRBV19 to TRBJ2-5; 7 bases agree with TRBD1. V lost 0 bases and J lost 2; bases outside the gene matches: 3. The CDR3 is made up of 15 amino acids. CDR1 and CDR2 (germline): LNHDA, SQIVND (reference sequence).

V gene TRBV6-1 combines with J gene TRBJ2-7; 10 bases agree with TRBD1. This CDR3 comprises 14 residues. Germline V CDR1 and CDR2: MNHNS, SASEGT. V lost 7 bases and J lost 2; bases outside the gene matches: 5. CDR3 nucleotide sequence: TGTGCCAGCACTCCGGGACAGGGGACCTACGAGCAGTACTTC. It is translated as CASTPGQGTYEQYF.

This chain joins TRBV7-2 and TRBJ2-1; 7 bases fit TRBD2. Germline V gene sequence: CDR1 SGHTA, CDR2 FQGNSA. This CDR3 has 16 residues. V gave up 0 bases and J gave up 7 bases; unmatched junction bases: 9. CDR3 coding DNA: TGTGCCAGCAGCTTAGCTGGAGGGAGGGCCTTTAATGAGCAGTTCTTC. Protein: CASSLAGGRAFNEQFF.

This clonotype showed up just a few times. The rearrangement joins TRBV4-3 to TRBJ2-1; TRBD2 aligns across 9 bases. Trimming at V came to 3 bases and at J to 3 bases, leaving 12 bases not matched to a gene. The CDR3 covers 18 residues. CDR1 is LGHNA and CDR2 is YSLEER in the germline V gene. CDR3 protein: CASSHRVDSGRSYNEQFF. The CDR3 DNA follows: TGCGCCAGCAGCCATCGGGTGGATAGCGGGAGAAGCTACAATGAGCAGTTCTTC.

Ten or more counts support this clonotype. This chain joins TRBV7-9 and TRBJ2-7, with no clear D. Germline values: CDR1 SEHNR, CDR2 FQNEAQ (reference sequence). The CDR3 consists of 13 residues. Trimming shortened V by 1 base and J by 1 base, and 5 bases separated the two germline ends. The CDR3 is CASSLVLSYEQYF. As DNA, the CDR3 is TGTGCCAGCAGCTTAGTGCTTTCCTACGAGCAGTACTTC.

The rearrangement uses TRBV23-1 and TRBJ2-2, with D unclear. TRBV23-1 is reported as an ORF; its role is uncertain. Trimming left V 4 bases short and J 2 bases short, with 11 bases between. This CDR3 comprises 15 residues. The CDR3 loop is CASSRQIINTGELFF. CDR3 sequence (DNA): TGCGCCAGCAGTCGTCAGATAATTAACACCGGGGAGCTGTTTTTT.

This clonotype was picked up a small number of times. The V gene is TRBV19, the J gene TRBJ2-7; 7 nucleotides align to TRBD2. Germline assignment: CDR1 LNHDA and CDR2 SQIVND (reference sequence). Germline trimming cut 3 bases from V and 0 bases from J; bases unmatched to any gene: 5. The CDR3 extends over 15 amino acids. The CDR3 sequence is CASSISSGDSYEQYF. In DNA, the CDR3 is TGTGCCAGTAGTATCTCTAGCGGAGACTCCTACGAGCAGTACTTC.

At least ten counts were recorded for this clonotype. V and J are TRBV5-1 and TRBJ2-1; the D gene is possibly TRBD2 (6 bases). The length of the CDR3 is 14 residues. Trimming removed 4 bases from V and 1 base from J, with 9 bases in between. CDR1 and CDR2 from the germline V gene are SGHRS and YFSETQ. The CDR3 region has the DNA TGCGCCAGCAGCGCCGGGAGTTCCTACAATGAGCAGTTCTTC. The encoded protein is CASSAGSSYNEQFF.

The rearrangement joins TRBV5-1 to TRBJ2-7; perhaps TRBD2 as D (6 bases). V lost 4 bases, J lost 4 bases, and 12 bases lay in between. The CDR3 contains 13 residues. The germline V gene encodes CDR1 SGHRS and CDR2 YFSETQ. DNA of the CDR3: TGCGCCAGCAGCGACCCCGGGGGATACGAGCAGTACTTC. Protein sequence: CASSDPGGYEQYF.

The chain joins TRBV21-1 to TRBJ2-7; the tabulated D call, TRBD1, remains unverified against the DNA. TRBV21-1 is designated a pseudogene. The CDR3 is 16 residues long. The CDR3 here is CASSKGGTGLSYEQYF. DNA for the CDR3: TGTGCCAGCAGCAAAGGCGGGACAGGGTTGTCCTACGAGCAGTACTTC.

The rearrangement links TRBV12-5 to TRBJ1-2; D gene uncertain. CDR1 LGHNT and CDR2 FRNRAP come from the germline V gene. The CDR3 extends over 12 amino acids. Trimming removed 6 bases at V and 6 bases at J, with 11 bases between. The CDR3 bases are TGTGCTAGTGGGGTATCGATGGATGGCTACACCTTC. Amino acid sequence: CASGVSMDGYTF.

This clonotype was detected only a few times. The junction departs from germline at one end; a sequencing error may be responsible. The chain couples TRBV11-2 to TRBJ2-7; a possible D gene is TRBD1 (5 bases). CDR1 and CDR2 from the germline V gene are SGHAT and FQNNGV. The CDR3 sequence is 16 residues long. The CDR3 here is CASSLSDTTVHTGCWF. DNA of the CDR3: TGTGCCAGCAGCTTATCCGATACGACCGTCCACACAGGCTGTTGGTTC.

With regard to this clonotype: This could be a read error, since a much larger clone is one nucleotide away. The chain joins TRBV24-1 to TRBJ2-1, with D unclear. The CDR3 totals 11 residues. The V and J ends lost 9 bases and 6 bases respectively, with 8 bases between them. The V gene's germline CDR1 is KGHDR and CDR2 SFDVKD. CDR3 in amino acids: CATCQLNEQFF. The CDR3 DNA sequence: TGTGCCACCTGTCAACTCAATGAGCAGTTCTTC.

This clonotype turned up a few times. This chain uses TRBV2 with TRBJ2-7, with 8 bases identical to TRBD1. CDR3 length: 11 residues. J gave up 12 bases and V 4 bases, and 5 bases lay outside the gene matches. Germline assignment: CDR1 SNHLY and CDR2 FYNNEI. This chain's CDR3 is CASSASGTGYF. In nucleotides, the CDR3 is TGTGCCAGCAGTGCATCCGGGACAGGGTACTTC.

A few counts support this clonotype. V gene TRBV20-1 combines with J gene TRBJ2-5; D is uncertain. V was clipped by 7 bases and J by 5 bases, with 8 bases between them. Germline V lookup: CDR1 DFQATT, CDR2 SNEGSKA (reference sequence). This CDR3 is built from 10 residues. DNA of the CDR3: TGCAGTGTAGGGTACGAGACCCAGTACTTC. Encoded protein: CSVGYETQYF.

This clonotype was found many times. The chain combines TRBV29-1 with TRBJ2-1; D call uncertain. Germline CDR1 and CDR2: SQVTM and ANQGSEA. The V gene lost 1 base and the J gene lost 10 bases, with 8 bases spanning the gap. The CDR3 covers 11 residues. The CDR3 DNA sequence: TGCAGCGTTGAAGGTGGGCTAGAGCAGTTCTTC. Translation gives CSVEGGLEQFF.

Comment on this clonotype: An end of the junction differs from the germline gene, which may be a read error. The chain employs TRBV25-1 and TRBJ2-7; 8 bases match TRBD1. The CDR3 runs 15 residues. The germline CDR1 and CDR2 sequences are MGHDK and SYGVNS. CDR3 nucleotide sequence: TGTTCCAGCAGTGATCCGGGACAGGCGACCTACGAGCAGTACTTC. Protein: CSSSDPGQATYEQYF.

The chain carries TRBV4-1 and TRBJ1-2; D remains ambiguous. The V end was cut by 0 bases, the J end by 6 bases, with 11 bases between. The CDR3 length is 14 residues. Germline V gene lookup returns CDR1 MGHRA and CDR2 YSYEKL. The CDR3 loop reads CASSQDWTGDGYTF. Written as DNA, the CDR3 is TGCGCCAGCAGCCAAGATTGGACCGGAGATGGCTACACCTTC.

The CDR3 protein is CSATGDRGLYEQYF. CDR3 nucleotide sequence: TGCAGTGCTACAGGGGACAGGGGGCTGTACGAGCAGTACTTC. The chain combines TRBV20-1 with TRBJ2-7; 12 nucleotides match TRBD1. Germline assignment: CDR1 DFQATT and CDR2 SNEGSKA (reference sequence). V trimming: 4 bases; J trimming: 4 bases; junction bases outside the gene matches: 5. The CDR3 is 14 amino acids.

This clonotype was detected a few times. The V call is TRBV11-2, the J call TRBJ2-7; D unclear. There are 14 residues in the CDR3. Germline CDR1 and CDR2: SGHAT and FQNNGV. Trimming removed 2 bases at V and 2 bases at J, with 10 bases between. The CDR3 loop is CASSLRPSTYEQYF. The CDR3 region has the DNA TGTGCCAGCAGCTTACGACCGAGTACCTACGAGCAGTACTTC.

The table lists this clonotype with a few counts. J is TRBJ2-7 and V is TRBV29-1; 8 bases fit TRBD2. The germline V gene encodes CDR1 SQVTM and CDR2 ANQGSEA. The junction had 14 bases not matched to a gene; V was cut back by 5 bases and J by 5 bases. The CDR3 covers 15 residues. The CDR3 DNA sequence: TGCAGCGTTCACCCGGGGGGGAATCTGGTACACGAGCAGTACTTC. This sequence encodes CSVHPGGNLVHEQYF.